This TCR beta chain was recovered during a study of identifying expanded T cells in peripheral blood. TCRdb's copy holds only in-frame clones and misses some; the assay was immunoSEQ multiplex PCR. The sample shows around 130,000 clones, 75% to 90% of them seen only once. The CDR3 consists of 13 residues. The ends were cut back, 4 bases at V and 4 bases at J, with 10 bases in the middle. Germline CDR1 and CDR2: SNHLY and FYNNEI. This TCR derives from a person aged 18-70 years in good health. The sample comprised blood. This chain links TRBV2 with TRBJ2-5; D gene unclear. This chain's CDR3 is CASSVLPRETQYF. Here the CDR3 DNA reads TGTGCCAGCAGTGTACTCCCTCGAGAGACCCAGTACTTC.